This TCR beta chain was obtained from a study of cytomegalovirus exposure and HLA in healthy donors (dated 2017 in TCRdb). For the wider study: An earlier analysis of several hundred of the donors reported approximately 280 Gb of sequence data and 90 million to 120 million unique TCR beta sequences obtained from 180 million or so T cells. Four or five DR-DQ haplotypes were handled as single units for association and clustering because linkage in the cohort was strong. The study profiled the T cell repertoires of under 850 subjects by immunosequencing and related them to cytomegalovirus serostatus. Every repertoire in the discovery cohort had been generated on one and the same sequencing platform. Of the roughly 400 genotyped donors, 81% were placed in the genetic ancestry cluster associated with self-reported Caucasian donors. In the later analysis, no new phenotypic data were used to find candidate immune exposures; instead, reliance was placed on TCR beta sequences and their occurrence across donors. A later genetic analysis took genome-wide SNP genotypes for about three fifths of the roughly 700 donors and used that subset as a discovery cohort. In a later analysis, previously published TCR beta repertoires from 666 donors were re-analyzed and high-resolution HLA genotyping was added so that TCR occurrence patterns could be studied. Class I and class II HLA loci were covered by the typing at four-digit resolution. An early release that covered roughly 600 HLA-typed donors contained approximately 300 gigabases of sequencing data and about 84 million unique TCR sequences. An earlier analysis of 587 of the donors used high-throughput TCR beta sequencing to judge whether each TCR beta V gene segment behaved as functional or pseudogenic. The number of donors typed differed by locus, with about 629-630 for A, B, C, DRB1 and DQB1, approximately 500 for DQA1, over 600 for DPA1, and approximately 470 for DPB1. Among about 390 genotyped donors of the cohort, an average of about 240,000 unique TCR beta nucleotide sequences were sequenced per donor, about a sixth of them non-productive. Donor age, sex, ethnicity and CMV serostatus were compiled together with the repertoire data. The study aimed to test whether cataloging public T cell receptors could reveal signatures of past pathogen exposure. The study combined high-throughput TCR immunosequencing, statistical association of individual TCRs with disease status, and machine learning to predict cytomegalovirus infection status. In addition to the first cohort of 666 subjects, a separate validation cohort of under 150 different subjects was used.

V has 5 bases trimmed and J has 0 bases trimmed; junction bases matching no gene number 10. The germline V gene sets CDR1 to LGHNA and CDR2 to YNFKEQ. The CDR3 goes from the cysteine to the phenylalanine over 17 residues. CDR3 DNA is the only sequence kept; it has 51 bases, read in frame from the first base. Libraries were built with the immunoSEQ multiplex PCR assay. A mixture of 60 forward primers for TCR Vbeta segments and 13 reverse primers for TCR Jbeta segments was used in the multiplex PCR. The CDR3 region of rearranged TCR beta genes was amplified from genomic DNA with a multiplex PCR assay. On the Illumina HiSeq System, the amplified TCR beta libraries were sequenced as 87-base-pair reads. In the paper's pipeline: In a later analysis, approximately 74 million unique TCR beta chains were counted across the 650 to 700 repertoires, and around 10 million of these chains were shared by at least two donors. Raw reads were error-corrected and collapsed into unique sequences by a nearest-neighbor algorithm in which closely related sequences were merged to remove PCR and sequencing errors. V, D and J gene segments were assigned by aligning CDR3 sequences to IMGT reference sequences. For a sequence to be retained, a match of at least six nucleotides was required to both a V gene segment and a J gene segment. Rearrangements were called productive when the CDR3 lacked stop codons and stayed in frame with V and J; all others were non-productive. Following IMGT convention, CDR3 was defined as the stretch from the second conserved V-encoded cysteine up to the conserved J-encoded phenylalanine. The earlier analysis of roughly 590 of the donors excluded any sequence lacking an unambiguous match to a single V gene segment. In an earlier analysis of several hundred of the donors, V segments were called functional above 56.7% productive rearrangements and were called segregating when the between-donor standard deviation exceeded 5%. A statistical classification framework was built to diagnose cytomegalovirus status from the catalog of TCR beta chain sequences. A later analysis assigned V and J genes by comparing TCR nucleotide sequences with IMGT/GENE-DB human TR gene sequences. Using the TCRdist pipeline, a later analysis assigned CDR3 sequences along with most-parsimonious VDJ recombination scenarios. A later analysis defined each TCR beta chain by its CDR3 amino acid sequence plus V-gene family, and excluded reads lacking a unique V-gene family. In a later analysis, 550 to 650 highly shared, low-generation-probability nucleotide sequences were removed to address suspected cross-contamination and a sequencing artifact. In a later analysis, a clonal expansion index for each public chain was calculated from normalized within-repertoire ranks of inferred template counts. In a later analysis, generation probabilities were computed with a VDJ recombination model fitted to out-of-frame rearrangements, and the resulting probabilities were checked against IGoR. In a later analysis, TCR-TCR, TCR-HLA and TCR-CMV co-occurrence was scored with hypergeometric tests, and a repertoire-size bias correction was applied to TCR pairs. A later analysis estimated false discovery rates by permuting HLA or CMV assignments 20 times. In a later analysis, co-occurring TCRs were grouped with DBSCAN, and TCRdist sequence similarity was added when clustering was performed within HLA-allele-positive subsets. For co-occurrence clustering, repertoires with fewer than 30,000 or more than 120,000 public chains were excluded, along with roughly five repertoires with anomalous nucleotide sharing. The clones in this table, taken by TCRdb from immuneACCESS, are in-frame only. Not every clone is retained; where verified, under half of the shortfall comes from an unresolved V gene, and the cause of the rest is unknown. V and J calls plus clone size are reproduced from that table; the DNA served to infer D and trimming. Across this sample there are 180,000 or so clones, with over 60% seen only once. The ten largest account for 11% to 15% of the sample.

Beyond this particular receptor, the publication reports: The authors suggested that the approach could potentially be generalized to other disease states and immunological phenotypes. CMV serostatus was the only immune exposure information available for the cohort. While some public TCRs were present in many individuals, most TCR sequences turned up only very rarely across donors. Most CMV-associated TCR beta chains appeared to be HLA-restricted in a later analysis, and the HLA associations seemed to be driven largely by CMV exposure. In an earlier analysis of about 600 of the donors, most TCR beta V segments appeared in productive rearrangements about 87% or about 30% of the time, broadly matching IMGT annotations. Some IMGT-functional V segments, including TRBV6-2 and TRBV6-3, could not be distinguished by the 87-base-pair reads and were therefore excluded. Presence/absence analyses assumed roughly uniform sequencing depth across donors, an assumption that may not hold. The study listed around 160 TCR beta chains as associated with cytomegalovirus. Strong co-occurrence of HLA alleles, especially DR and DQ, made assigning TCR associations to individual alleles difficult. At a false discovery rate of 0.05, a later analysis linked approximately 18,000 TCR beta sequences to specific HLA alleles. A later analysis found that TCR association rates varied across HLA loci, with DRB1 alleles showing the most associated TCRs and HLA-C alleles the fewest. In vitro tests confirmed that a few of the cytomegalovirus-associated TCR beta chains recognize cytomegalovirus antigens. A group of highly shared sequence variants was considered likely to be a technical artifact of the sequencing pipeline. A further reported finding was that TCR beta sequences accurately predicted the HLA-A and HLA-B alleles for most subjects in the first cohort. Because counts were too low, 15 to 20 rarely observed V segments, including chromosome 9 orphons, were excluded from the earlier analysis of some 540 of the donors. Several of the top co-occurrence clusters appeared to be linked to parvovirus B19, influenza, CMV and Epstein-Barr virus, according to a later analysis. Because HLA typing was unavailable for some donors at each locus, only the typed subset was used in association tests. The cohort was sequenced for TCR beta chains only, and without alpha or paired-chain data the features that could be detected were limited. Compared with the roughly 710-donor mean, donors in an Asian-associated ancestry cluster had fewer N-insertions in productive TCRs, according to a later genetic analysis. A later genetic analysis associated a missense DCLRE1C variant with V-gene and J-gene trimming of TCR beta chains, and an independent cohort replicated the association. In a later analysis, HLA-associated TCR beta chains showed more clonal expansion and lower generation probabilities than non-associated chains that were equally common. Correlated functional status among segregating V segments might reflect linkage disequilibrium, but an unknown experimental factor could not be ruled out. The classifier was reported to diagnose cytomegalovirus status with high specificity and sensitivity in both the original cohort and the validation cohort.

In total, fewer than 750 healthy bone marrow donors made up the cohort. At the time of sampling, every cohort member was nominally healthy, though immune exposures that went unrecorded were likely present. The donor tested CMV seropositive, placing the donor among the 290 or so seropositive members of the cohort. Each donor provided a peripheral blood sample, and peripheral blood mononuclear cells were used for TCR beta sequencing. The Qiagen DNeasy Blood Extraction Kit was used to extract genomic DNA from the blood cell samples. To note about this clone: What this receptor recognizes is not known. Base qualities are not recorded, but no much larger clone differs from it by a single base.

What was sequenced was PBMCs. In this chain, TRBV4-2 is recombined with TRBJ1-1, and 9 bases in between align with TRBD1. This sequence was found in a man aged 50 to 59 in good health and CMV-seropositive. Here the CDR3 is given as CASSILGDRDMNTEAFF. The nucleotides are TGTGCCAGCAGCATTCTTGGGGACAGGGATATGAACACTGAAGCTTTCTTT.